The next 5 T cell receptor beta chains were all read from a single sample in a study of identical twins. TCRdb independently ran MiXCR on the 5' RACE reads; one entry per CDR3 protein. The sample consists of around 650,000 distinct CDR3 sequences, roughly 7.2% of them appearing once. These data also formed part of another study, on yellow fever vaccine responses in identical twins.

Sequenced input: PBMCs. The receptors were sampled from a woman aged 18-29 years in good health.

This clonotype was seen at least ten times. The CDR3 nucleotides are TGTGCCAGCAGCTTACTGGGGGTCGCCACAGATACGCAGTATTTT. It yields the protein CASSLLGVATDTQYF. This chain uses TRBV7-8 with TRBJ2-3; D is possibly TRBD1 or TRBD2 (5 bases each). CDR1 SGHVS and CDR2 FQNEAQ come from the germline V gene. The CDR3 covers 15 residues. V lost 2 bases, J lost 2 bases, and 11 bases lay in between.

This clonotype was counted at least ten times. CDR3: CATSRETGSYGYTF. CDR3 bases: TGTGCCACCAGCAGGGAGACAGGGTCCTATGGCTACACCTTC. The chain employs TRBV15 and TRBJ1-2, with TRBD1 matching 7 bases. Germline-derived CDR1 and CDR2 are LNHNV and YYDKDF (reference sequence). J gave up 4 bases and V 3 bases, and 5 bases lay outside the gene matches. The CDR3 runs to 14 residues.

This clonotype was counted a few times. The chain carries TRBV11-2 and TRBJ2-3; TRBD1 aligns across 9 bases. V lost 5 bases and J lost 4; bases outside the gene matches: 13. Germline assignment: CDR1 SGHAT and CDR2 FQNNGV. The CDR3 is 17 residues long. Written as DNA, the CDR3 is TGTGCCAGCAGCCGAAGGCGGGGACAGGGAGGCTCAGATACGCAGTATTTT. Translated: CASSRRRGQGGSDTQYF.

This clonotype has ten or more counts. The rearrangement uses TRBV28 and TRBJ2-1, with D possibly being TRBD1 (8 bases). The germline gives CDR1 MDHEN, CDR2 SYDVKM. The CDR3 length is 17 residues. The ends were cut back, 6 bases at V and 5 bases at J, with 23 bases in the middle. CDR3: CASRLGLGQGGDNEQFF. In DNA form, the CDR3 reads TGTGCCAGCAGGTTAGGACTTGGACAGGGAGGGGACAATGAGCAGTTCTTC.

In this sample, this clonotype turned up a few times. This sequence joins TRBV14 and TRBJ2-3; maybe TRBD1 (6 bases). V shed 0 bases and J shed 4 bases, with 17 bases lying between them. Germline CDR1 SGHDN, CDR2 FVKESK. The CDR3 is 17 residues long. For the CDR3, the DNA is TGTGCCAGCAGCCAAGATAGCGCCAGGGGCTGGCCAGATACGCAGTATTTT. Translating it yields CASSQDSARGWPDTQYF.